The clone carrying this T cell receptor (beta chain) was recorded a few times. The target antigen is unknown. These data are taken from a study of response to subunit inactivated influenza vaccine. Study results and caveats: It was the authors' suggestion that each seasonal influenza vaccination recruits few new T cells.

Each CDR3 protein is one row after TCRdb ran MiXCR on the RT-PCR reads. The sample lists 530,000 or so distinct CDR3 sequences, approximately 14% occurring once. The V gene end was trimmed by 4 bases and the J gene end by 4 bases; junction bases not matched to a gene: 8. CDR3 length: 16 residues. CDR1 is LGHDT and CDR2 is YNNKEL in the germline V gene (reference sequence). The source material was PBMCs from blood, sampled 11 to 12 days after vaccination. The receptor comes from a man over 45 who received an inactivated influenza vaccine. J is TRBJ2-3 and V is TRBV3-1; 10 bases are a match to TRBD2. In nucleotides, the CDR3 is TGTGCCAGCAGCCCCTTAGCGGGAGGAAGCGCAGATACGCAGTATTTT. Encoded protein: CASSPLAGGSADTQYF.